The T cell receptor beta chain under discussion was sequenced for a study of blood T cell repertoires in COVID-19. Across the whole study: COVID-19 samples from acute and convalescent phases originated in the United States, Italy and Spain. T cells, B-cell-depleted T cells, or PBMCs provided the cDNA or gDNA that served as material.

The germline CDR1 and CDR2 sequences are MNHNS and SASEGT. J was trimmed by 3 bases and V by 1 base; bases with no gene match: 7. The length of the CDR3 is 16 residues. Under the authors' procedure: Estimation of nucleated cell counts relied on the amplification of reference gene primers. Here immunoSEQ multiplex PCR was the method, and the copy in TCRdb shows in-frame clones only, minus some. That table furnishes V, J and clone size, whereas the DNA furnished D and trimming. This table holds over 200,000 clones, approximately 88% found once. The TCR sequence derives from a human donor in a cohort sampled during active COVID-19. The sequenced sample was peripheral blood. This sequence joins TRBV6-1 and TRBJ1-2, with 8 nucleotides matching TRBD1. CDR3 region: CASSEDGTGFYYGYTF. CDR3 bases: TGTGCCAGCAGTGAAGATGGGACAGGTTTTTACTATGGCTACACCTTC.